This T cell receptor beta chain was sequenced for a study of blood T cells in healthy people across ages. Study-level points and caveats: Long-lived and aged donors differed, with more naive CD4+ cells and higher diversity in the long-lived. Calculation of diversity from one million T cells yielded estimates considered to be underestimates. Older age coincided with a roughly linear decline in TCR beta diversity per million T cells.

A second PCR of roughly 7 to 11 cycles used a sample-barcoded 5' primer and a J-beta primer mix. Every sample produced at least 2.5 million CDR3-containing paired-end reads. TCRdb processed the 5' RACE reads anew with MiXCR; each CDR3 protein has one entry. The sample has approximately 1,700,000 distinct CDR3 sequences, about 39% seen once; the top ten hold roughly 23%. This clonotype showed up just a few times. Its antigen remains unknown. Trimming cost V 8 bases and J 2 bases, with 15 bases left between them. There are 14 residues in the CDR3. The V call is TRBV12-3 or TRBV12-4, the J call TRBJ1-2; tentative D call: TRBD1 (6 bases). The source of this sequence is a human donor in good health. Sequenced input: blood. In DNA form, the CDR3 reads TGTGCCAGCCGTGGGGGGCCATGGAACTATGGCTACACCTTC. Protein product: CASRGGPWNYGYTF.